The 27 T cell receptor beta chains given below trace back to one sample, sequenced in a study of T-cell memory formation after mild COVID-19. Using its own MiXCR run on the 5' RACE reads, TCRdb lists one record per CDR3 protein. This sample carries 150,000 to 200,000 distinct CDR3 sequences, around 10% of them seen once, and the ten largest clones take approximately 4%. Sequenced input: PBMCs or a T cell subset sorted from them (not recorded which). The receptor set was obtained from a man aged 18 to 35 who had mild COVID-19 (a few samples of this study predate the infection). Cell type and time point are not known.

The table lists this clonotype with a few counts. The chain employs TRBV6-2 or TRBV6-3 and TRBJ2-3; 9 bases align to TRBD1. Germline V gene data show CDR1 as MNHEY and CDR2 as SVGEGT. The V and J ends lost 6 bases and 4 bases, in that order; junction bases with no gene match: 14. The CDR3 is made up of 17 amino acids. This CDR3 is CASRLLTGGENPDTQYF. CDR3 DNA sequence: TGTGCCAGCAGACTCCTCACAGGGGGCGAAAATCCAGATACGCAGTATTTT.

A few counts support this clonotype. This chain joins TRBV6-2 or TRBV6-3 and TRBJ2-1; D perhaps matches TRBD2 (6 bases). Germline V gives CDR1 MNHEY, CDR2 SVGEGT. This CDR3 is 12 amino acids long. Trimming cost V 7 bases and J 9 bases, with 13 bases left between them. This CDR3 is CASITLAGEQFF. In nucleotides, the CDR3 is TGTGCCAGCATAACACTAGCCGGTGAGCAGTTCTTC.

This clonotype was seen a few times. V usage is TRBV28 and J usage is TRBJ2-5, with 8 bases lining up with TRBD2. Germline values: CDR1 MDHEN, CDR2 SYDVKM. V gave up 3 bases and J gave up 4 bases; unmatched junction bases: 13. The length of the CDR3 is 17 residues. DNA of the CDR3: TGTGCCAGCAGTTTCTTGGGGGCGGGGGGCCGCAGAGAGACCCAGTACTTC. Protein sequence: CASSFLGAGGRRETQYF.

This clonotype was counted at least ten times. The chain employs TRBV6-6 and TRBJ1-6; D remains unclear. The length of the CDR3 is 13 residues. Germline V gives CDR1 MNHNY, CDR2 SVGAGI (reference sequence). The V end lost 6 bases, the J end lost 0 bases, and 3 bases lay between the germline ends. The chain's CDR3 is CASSHSYNSPLHF. The CDR3 DNA is TGTGCCAGCAGCCACTCCTATAATTCACCCCTCCACTTT.

This chain connects TRBV29-1 to TRBJ2-1; D gene uncertain. The CDR3 runs 17 residues. Germline V gene lookup returns CDR1 SQVTM and CDR2 ANQGSEA. Trimming removed 1 base at V and 0 bases at J, with 16 bases between. CDR3 nucleotide sequence: TGCAGCGTTGAAGGGGGATGGTCGGTCAGCTCCTACAATGAGCAGTTCTTC. It translates to CSVEGGWSVSSYNEQFF.

The chain combines TRBV19 with TRBJ2-1, with D possibly being TRBD1 or TRBD2 (5 bases each). The ends were cut back, 5 bases at V and 9 bases at J, with 20 bases in the middle. CDR1 LNHDA and CDR2 SQIVND come from the germline V gene (reference sequence). The length of the CDR3 is 15 residues. The DNA for the CDR3 is TGTGCCAGTAGTGATTCCGGGACGGTGTTGGGTGAGCAGTTCTTC. It specifies CASSDSGTVLGEQFF. The whole variable domain, remainder taken from reference TRBV19 and TRBJ2-1, is DGGITQSPKYLFRKEGQNVTLSCEQNLNHDAMYWYRQDPGQGLRLIYYSQIVNDFQKGDIAEGYSVSREKKESFPLTVTSAQKNPTAFYLCASSDSGTVLGEQFFGPGTRLTVL.

This clonotype came up many times. This chain links TRBV5-5 with TRBJ2-1; D is possibly TRBD2 (7 bases). There are 16 residues in the CDR3. Per germline, CDR1 SGHKS and CDR2 YYEKEE (reference sequence). V lost 3 bases, J lost 8 bases, and 21 bases lay in between. The CDR3 coding sequence is TGTGCCAGCAGCTCCGGTCTGGGGGGGCATATCGATGAGCAGTTCTTC. Protein: CASSSGLGGHIDEQFF.

This clonotype was seen a handful of times. The chain has TRBV5-5 and TRBJ2-5, with 7 positions matching TRBD1. The CDR3 has 14 residues. Germline V CDR1 and CDR2: SGHKS, YYEKEE (reference sequence). The J segment lost 4 bases and the V segment lost 0 bases, leaving 3 bases of the junction unmatched. Here the CDR3 reads CASSLEGGSETQYF. CDR3 coding DNA: TGTGCCAGCAGCTTGGAAGGGGGCTCAGAGACCCAGTACTTC.

This sequence joins TRBV4-1 and TRBJ2-2; perhaps TRBD2 as D (6 bases). The germline V and J ends were trimmed by 4 bases and 6 bases, with 15 bases remaining between them. Germline values: CDR1 MGHRA, CDR2 YSYEKL. This CDR3 is built from 15 residues. CDR3 sequence (DNA): TGCGCCAGCAGCCCAGGGCTAGCGAGGGCCGGGGAGCTGTTTTTT. Its translation: CASSPGLARAGELFF.

This clonotype was picked up a small number of times. The chain uses TRBV2 and TRBJ2-7; no clear D. The V gene lost 7 bases and the J gene lost 0 bases, with 7 bases spanning the gap. The CDR3 sequence is 12 residues long. Germline CDR1 and CDR2: SNHLY and FYNNEI. CDR3 bases: TGTGCCAGCACCCCCGCCTCCTACGAGCAGTACTTC. It yields the protein CASTPASYEQYF.

This clonotype has a count of ten or more. This chain uses TRBV5-1 with TRBJ1-1; D is possibly TRBD1 (5 bases). The CDR3 is 12 amino acids. Germline V gives CDR1 SGHRS, CDR2 YFSETQ. V lost 1 base to trimming and J lost 4 bases, with 5 bases between them. The CDR3 region has the DNA TGCGCCAGCAGCTTGCAGGGCACTGAAGCTTTCTTT. Protein: CASSLQGTEAFF. Full variable domain (outside the CDR3, taken from reference TRBV5-1 and TRBJ1-1): KAGVTQTPRYLIKTRGQQVTLSCSPISGHRSVSWYQQTPGQGLQFLFEYFSETQRNKGNFPGRFSGRQFSNSRSEMNVSTLELGDSALYLCASSLQGTEAFFGQGTRLTVV.

In its sample, this clonotype was seen many times. The chain joins TRBV7-2 to TRBJ2-7; 9 nucleotides line up with TRBD1. Germline V gene lookup returns CDR1 SGHTA and CDR2 FQGNSA. The length of the CDR3 is 16 residues. J was trimmed by 2 bases and V by 2 bases; bases with no gene match: 7. CDR3 in amino acids: CASSLSGTGIPYEQYF. The CDR3 DNA reads TGTGCCAGCAGCTTAAGTGGGACAGGGATCCCCTACGAGCAGTACTTC.

This clonotype has only a few counts. The chain has TRBV7-8 and TRBJ1-2, with 10 bases matching TRBD1. This CDR3 contains 15 residues. Looked up from germline, CDR1 is SGHVS and CDR2 is FQNEAQ. The trim removed 5 bases at V and 5 bases at J, leaving 8 bases unmatched. Written as DNA, the CDR3 is TGTGCCAGCAGCGCCGACAGGGGGCCTCTATATGGCTACACCTTC. Translation: CASSADRGPLYGYTF.

This clonotype was detected a few times. The gene calls are TRBV7-2 and TRBJ2-1, with TRBD2 matching over 7 bases. V shed 6 bases and J 2 bases; nucleotides not matched to a gene: 10. The CDR3 has 16 residues. Germline CDR1 is SGHTA and CDR2 is FQGNSA. Written as DNA, the CDR3 is TGTGCCAGCAGTCGCTACGAACTAGCGCCCTACAATGAGCAGTTCTTC. Its protein is CASSRYELAPYNEQFF.

This rearrangement joins TRBV5-1 to TRBJ1-1; a weak D match, TRBD1 (5 bases). V lost 7 bases to trimming and J lost 2 bases, with 15 bases between them. This CDR3 has 14 residues. Germline CDR1 reads SGHRS; CDR2 reads YFSETQ. Here the CDR3 reads CASSMQGGNTEAFF. The DNA of the CDR3 is TGCGCCAGCTCGATGCAGGGCGGAAACACTGAAGCTTTCTTT.

The chain couples TRBV13 to TRBJ1-2; D unclear. With 3 bases removed from V and 7 bases from J, the gap between germline ends came to 12 bases. There are 13 residues in the CDR3. Germline CDR1 and CDR2: PRHDT and FYEKMQ (reference sequence). CDR3 nucleotides: TGTGCCAGCAGCTTCATCAGGTCAGGTGGCTACACCTTC. Encoded protein: CASSFIRSGGYTF.

The chain is built from TRBV12-3 or TRBV12-4 and TRBJ2-1, with D possibly TRBD1 on 5 matching bases. The CDR3 loop spans 13 amino acids. The V gene lost 7 bases and the J gene lost 6 bases, with 13 bases spanning the gap. The CDR3 region has the DNA TGTGCCAGCAAGTGGGGCCCAGGCAATGAGCAGTTCTTC. It encodes CASKWGPGNEQFF.

The rearrangement uses TRBV6-1 and TRBJ1-1; D gene ambiguous. The CDR3 runs to 11 residues. The germline gives CDR1 MNHNS, CDR2 SASEGT. Trimming took 6 bases from V and 2 from J, leaving 4 bases between them. Here the CDR3 DNA reads TGTGCCAGCAGGGATAACACTGAAGCTTTCTTT. Translated: CASRDNTEAFF.

The rearrangement joins TRBV11-2 to TRBJ1-5; D gene uncertain. In germline, CDR1 is SGHAT, CDR2 FQNNGV. This CDR3 has 14 amino acids. Trimming stripped 0 bases from V and 4 bases from J, with 7 bases between. The CDR3 sequence: CASSLDLGNQPQHF. CDR3 nucleotides: TGTGCCAGCAGCTTAGATCTGGGGAATCAGCCCCAGCATTTT.

This clonotype was seen a few times. This sequence joins TRBV7-2 and TRBJ1-1, with TRBD1 matching 10 bases. Germline lookup yields CDR1 SGHTA and CDR2 FQGNSA. Losses at the gene ends were 8 bases for V and 0 bases for J; bases not matched to a gene: 0. The CDR3 runs 13 residues. For the CDR3, the DNA is TGTGCCAGCGGACAGGGGGTGAACACTGAAGCTTTCTTT. It is translated as CASGQGVNTEAFF.

This clonotype has only a few counts. V usage is TRBV9 and J usage is TRBJ2-1; D could derive from TRBD1 or TRBD2 (6 bases each). The CDR3 runs 14 residues. Trimming took off 0 bases at V and 8 bases at J, with 12 bases between the two ends. Germline loops: CDR1 SGDLS, CDR2 YYNGEE. In DNA form, the CDR3 reads TGTGCCAGCAGCGTAGCTACGGGGGCCTATGAGCAGTTCTTC. This translates into CASSVATGAYEQFF.

J is TRBJ2-3 and V is TRBV2; 8 bases fit TRBD2. CDR3 size: 14 residues. Germline CDR1 reads SNHLY; CDR2 reads FYNNEI. The J segment lost 3 bases and the V segment lost 8 bases, leaving 7 bases of the junction unmatched. The DNA for the CDR3 is TGTGCCAGCCGTTTGCGCGGGGGGACAGATACGCAGTATTTT. Amino acids: CASRLRGGTDTQYF.

This rearrangement joins TRBV6-5 to TRBJ2-1; the D is unclear. The CDR3 sequence is 13 residues long. V gave up 5 bases and J gave up 12 bases, with 17 bases separating them. CDR1 and CDR2 from the germline V gene are MNHEY and SVGAGI. CDR3 bases: TGTGCCAGCAGTCCCGGGCCCCAAAGAGCGCAGTTCTTC. Encoded protein: CASSPGPQRAQFF.

This clonotype was detected only a few times. The rearrangement uses TRBV10-3 and TRBJ2-3; 7 bases are a match to TRBD1. The germline CDR1 and CDR2 sequences are ENHRY and SYGVKD. V shed 10 bases and J 4 bases; nucleotides not matched to a gene: 14. This CDR3 has 15 amino acids. The CDR3 DNA is TGTGCCACAGGACAGGCTCAAAAAAGCGCAGATACGCAGTATTTT. Translation: CATGQAQKSADTQYF.

This clonotype was counted at least ten times. The CDR3 region is CASSRGGSSYNEQFF. CDR3 bases: TGTGCCAGCAGCCGGGGGGGAAGCTCCTACAATGAGCAGTTCTTC. The chain uses TRBV7-3 and TRBJ2-1; 8 bases line up with TRBD2. The CDR3 is 15 amino acids. Germline V gene sequence: CDR1 SGHTA, CDR2 FQGTGA. Trimming cost V 5 bases and J 0 bases; bases outside gene matches: 3.

This chain connects TRBV7-2 to TRBJ2-1; no reliable D call. The CDR3 totals 17 residues. The ends were cut back, 1 base at V and 0 bases at J, with 13 bases in the middle. Germline values: CDR1 SGHTA, CDR2 FQGNSA. CDR3 nucleotides: TGTGCCAGCAGCTTAGTATTCTGGGCGAGCTCCTACAATGAGCAGTTCTTC. It specifies CASSLVFWASSYNEQFF. Looking up the rest from reference TRBV7-2 and TRBJ2-1 gives the full variable domain: GAGVSQSPSNKVTEKGKDVELRCDPISGHTALYWYRQSLGQGLEFLIYFQGNSAPDKSGLPSDRFSAERTGGSVSTLTIQRTQQEDSAVYLCASSLVFWASSYNEQFFGPGTRLTVL.

V is TRBV6-2 or TRBV6-3 and J is TRBJ1-5; D is ambiguous. V lost 6 bases, J lost 6 bases, and 12 bases lay in between. This CDR3 contains 13 residues. Germline loops: CDR1 MNHEY, CDR2 SVGEGT. The CDR3 loop is CASRDFEGQPQHF. CDR3 nucleotide sequence: TGTGCCAGCAGGGACTTTGAGGGTCAGCCCCAGCATTTT.